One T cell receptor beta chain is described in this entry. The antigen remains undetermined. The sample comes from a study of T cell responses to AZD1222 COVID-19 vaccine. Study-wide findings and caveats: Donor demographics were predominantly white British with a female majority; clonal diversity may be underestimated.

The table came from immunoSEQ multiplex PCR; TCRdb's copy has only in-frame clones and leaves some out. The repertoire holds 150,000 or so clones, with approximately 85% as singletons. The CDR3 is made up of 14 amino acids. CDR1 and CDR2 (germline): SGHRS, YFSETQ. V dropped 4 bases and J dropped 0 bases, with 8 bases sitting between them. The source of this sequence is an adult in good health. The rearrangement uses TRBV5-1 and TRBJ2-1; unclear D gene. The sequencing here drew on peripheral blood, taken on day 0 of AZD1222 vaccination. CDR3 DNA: TGCGCCAGCAGCCCGGAAGGCTCCTACAATGAGCAGTTCTTC. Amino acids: CASSPEGSYNEQFF.